These 26 T cell receptor beta chains share one sample of origin, sequenced in a study of CD8 T cells in ankylosing spondylitis. TCRdb redid the calling of the 5' RACE reads with MiXCR, one entry per CDR3 protein. The top ten hold more than 13% of the sample, which has roughly 150,000 distinct CDR3 sequences, 9.8% seen once. The sample taken for sequencing was blood, either unsorted or a sorted T cell fraction (not recorded which). The receptor set was obtained from a female donor with ankylosing spondylitis or in good health (not recorded which).

This clonotype was recorded many times. The rearrangement uses TRBV27 and TRBJ2-3; no definite D call. The germline V gene encodes CDR1 MNHEY and CDR2 SMNVEV (reference sequence). The germline V and J ends were trimmed by 11 bases and 2 bases, with 5 bases remaining between them. The CDR3 loop spans 10 amino acids. CDR3 sequence: CARYTDTQYF. In nucleotides, the CDR3 is TGTGCCCGTTACACAGATACGCAGTATTTT.

This clonotype has a handful of counts. The chain links TRBV7-3 to TRBJ2-7; 11 bases fit TRBD2. The germline gives CDR1 SGHTA, CDR2 FQGTGA. Losses at the gene ends were 5 bases for V and 4 bases for J; bases not matched to a gene: 7. The CDR3 spans 15 residues. The CDR3 here is CASSPTSGELYEQYF. In DNA form, the CDR3 reads TGTGCCAGCAGCCCGACTAGCGGGGAGTTATACGAGCAGTACTTC.

This clonotype was observed a few times. The chain recombines TRBV4-1 with TRBJ2-3; D not resolved. CDR1 and CDR2 (germline): MGHRA, YSYEKL. The CDR3 length is 15 residues. The V and J ends lost 3 bases and 2 bases respectively, with 12 bases between them. The CDR3 DNA sequence: TGCGCCAGCAGCCAGCAGCTGGCTTCCACAGATACGCAGTATTTT. It translates to CASSQQLASTDTQYF.

By share, this clonotype ranks as medium-sized. This chain links TRBV6-5 with TRBJ1-4, with D unresolved. V lost 0 bases and J 7 bases, leaving 12 bases between the germline ends. This CDR3 has 15 residues. Germline V gene sequence: CDR1 MNHEY, CDR2 SVGAGI. CDR3 nucleotides: TGTGCCAGCAGTTACTCGACGGGGATTCCTGAAAAACTGTTTTTT. Its translation is CASSYSTGIPEKLFF.

In this sample, this clonotype turned up a few times. This chain joins TRBV28 and TRBJ2-1; TRBD2 matches 9 bases. The length of the CDR3 is 16 residues. V lost 3 bases to trimming and J lost 9 bases; unmatched junction nucleotides: 12. CDR1 MDHEN and CDR2 SYDVKM come from the germline V gene. The CDR3 sequence: CASSFTPSGTDSEQFF. As DNA, the CDR3 is TGTGCCAGCAGTTTTACCCCTAGCGGGACGGATAGTGAGCAGTTCTTC.

This clonotype was seen only a few times. The chain joins TRBV20-1 to TRBJ1-5; no clear D gene. Germline lookup yields CDR1 DFQATT and CDR2 SNEGSKA (reference sequence). The length of the CDR3 is 11 residues. V lost 5 bases and J 11 bases, leaving 13 bases between the germline ends. In DNA, the CDR3 is TGCAGTGCTCCTGGGGAACGGGCCCAGCATTTT. Its protein is CSAPGERAQHF.

This clonotype has at least ten counts. The CDR3 nucleotides read TGTGCCAGCAGCTTACAGGGGCACACTGAAGCTTTCTTT. As protein: CASSLQGHTEAFF. The chain couples TRBV7-2 to TRBJ1-1, with TRBD1 as a possible D gene (6 bases). CDR3 length equals 13 residues. The germline V gene encodes CDR1 SGHTA and CDR2 FQGNSA. Deletions cut 2 bases from V and 3 bases from J, with 7 bases between.

This clonotype was seen a few times. The J gene is TRBJ2-7, the V gene TRBV20-1; D unclear. The CDR3 loop spans 17 amino acids. The germline gives CDR1 DFQATT, CDR2 SNEGSKA (reference sequence). Deletions cut 0 bases from V and 1 base from J, with 19 bases between. The CDR3 region has the DNA TGCAGTGCTAGAGATACTGGCGGCTTAGACCCTTCCTACGAGCAGTACTTC. Its translation: CSARDTGGLDPSYEQYF.

The gene calls are TRBV7-9 and TRBJ1-5; tentative D call: TRBD1 (5 bases). The CDR3 runs 14 residues. Deletions cut 5 bases from V and 2 bases from J, with 10 bases between. CDR1 is SEHNR and CDR2 is FQNEAQ in the germline V gene (reference sequence). This chain's CDR3 is CASSQGTGNQPQHF. CDR3 DNA: TGTGCCAGCAGCCAAGGGACGGGCAATCAGCCCCAGCATTTT.

There are a few counts of this clonotype. This chain uses TRBV7-2 with TRBJ2-3; the D gene is possibly TRBD2 (6 bases). This CDR3 is 15 amino acids long. Germline V lookup: CDR1 SGHTA, CDR2 FQGNSA. The germline V and J ends were trimmed by 2 bases and 4 bases, with 13 bases remaining between them. The CDR3 nucleotides read TGTGCCAGCAGCTTAATCGGCGGGATGCCAGATACGCAGTATTTT. Amino acid sequence: CASSLIGGMPDTQYF.

Only a few counts were recorded for this clonotype. Here the CDR3 reads CASSQALQQGHEQFF. DNA of the CDR3: TGCGCCAGCAGCCAAGCCCTCCAACAGGGCCATGAGCAGTTCTTC. The rearrangement links TRBV4-3 to TRBJ2-1, with D tentatively TRBD1 (6 bases). V was pared by 1 base and J by 8 bases, with 15 bases between. Germline V CDR1 and CDR2: LGHNA, YSLEER. This CDR3 is built from 15 residues.

In DNA, the CDR3 is TGTGCCAGCAGTTTACGCAGGGGTCCCAGCTCCTACGAGCAGTACTTC. It codes for CASSLRRGPSSYEQYF. This chain uses TRBV28 with TRBJ2-7; a possible D gene is TRBD1 (6 bases). Trimming cost V 2 bases and J 0 bases, with 14 bases left between them. The CDR3 covers 16 residues. CDR1 and CDR2 (germline): MDHEN, SYDVKM.

This clonotype was seen repeatedly, ten times or more. The CDR3 spells CASSLSGTTNYGYTF. In DNA, the CDR3 is TGTGCCAGCAGTCTCTCGGGGACGACTAACTATGGCTACACCTTC. The chain joins TRBV27 to TRBJ1-2; TRBD1 might be the D (5 bases). Trimming left V 5 bases short and J 0 bases short, with 13 bases between. The germline CDR1 and CDR2 sequences are MNHEY and SMNVEV (reference sequence). The CDR3 runs to 15 residues.

This clonotype has just a few counts. CDR3 region: CAIRRGTGSSSGTGELFF. The CDR3, as DNA: TGTGCCATCAGGAGAGGGACAGGGTCCTCATCGGGCACCGGGGAGCTGTTTTTT. This chain uses TRBV10-3 with TRBJ2-2, with TRBD1 matching 9 bases. The ends lost 6 bases at V and 4 bases at J; junction bases unmatched: 15. The germline gives CDR1 ENHRY, CDR2 SYGVKD. This CDR3 region has 18 residues.

This clonotype has more than one count but fewer than ten. This rearrangement joins TRBV7-9 to TRBJ2-4, with D tentatively TRBD2 (5 bases). The CDR3 length is 16 residues. CDR1 SEHNR and CDR2 FQNEAQ come from the germline V gene (reference sequence). Trimming stripped 4 bases from V and 1 base from J, with 14 bases between. The CDR3 region has the DNA TGTGCCAGCAGCTCCCATAGTCGGGATGCCAAAAACATTCAGTACTTC. This encodes CASSSHSRDAKNIQYF.

This clonotype showed up just a few times. The V call is TRBV28, the J call TRBJ2-7; D call uncertain. Trimming left V 2 bases short and J 5 bases short, with 16 bases between. The CDR3 length is 15 residues. The germline gives CDR1 MDHEN, CDR2 SYDVKM. In nucleotides, the CDR3 is TGTGCCAGCAGTTTAATGGGTCTTGGAAGTGACGAGCAGTACTTC. This codes for CASSLMGLGSDEQYF.

This clonotype was counted ten times or more. This chain connects TRBV4-3 to TRBJ1-5; a weak D match, TRBD1 (6 bases). CDR1 LGHNA and CDR2 YSLEER come from the germline V gene. The CDR3 has 15 amino acids. Deletions cut 2 bases from V and 5 bases from J, with 13 bases between. The CDR3 here is CASSQRRGGYQPQHF. CDR3 DNA: TGCGCCAGCAGCCAACGCCGAGGGGGTTATCAGCCCCAGCATTTT.

V usage is TRBV4-3 and J usage is TRBJ2-1; 14 bases agree with TRBD2. Germline CDR1 is LGHNA and CDR2 is YSLEER. The CDR3 loop spans 18 amino acids. V was pared by 0 bases and J by 7 bases, with 8 bases of the junction left unmatched. The CDR3 DNA follows: TGCGCCAGCAGCCAAGATGGGTTAGGACTAGCGGGAGGTAATGAGCAGTTCTTC. It yields the protein CASSQDGLGLAGGNEQFF.

This clonotype has ten or more counts. This sequence joins TRBV4-3 and TRBJ2-1, with 9 bases that match TRBD2. From germline, CDR1 is LGHNA and CDR2 YSLEER. V shed 1 base, J shed 4 bases, and the junction held 8 bases outside the gene matches. This CDR3 is built from 17 residues. This CDR3 is CASSQGVRAGGYNEQFF. CDR3 coding DNA: TGCGCCAGCAGCCAAGGCGTCAGAGCGGGAGGTTACAATGAGCAGTTCTTC.

This clonotype was detected many times. The chain combines TRBV25-1 with TRBJ2-2; perhaps TRBD2 as D (5 bases). Germline lookup yields CDR1 MGHDK and CDR2 SYGVNS. CDR3 size: 14 residues. Trimming took 4 bases from V and 4 from J, leaving 10 bases between them. The CDR3 DNA reads as TGTGCCAGCAGTGGTTCGGGGATCACCGGGGAGCTGTTTTTT. Its protein product is CASSGSGITGELFF.

This rearrangement joins TRBV5-4 to TRBJ1-2; 7 bases agree with TRBD1. This CDR3 has 13 amino acids. V shed 4 bases and J 3 bases; nucleotides not matched to a gene: 3. Germline assignment: CDR1 SGHNT and CDR2 YYREEE (reference sequence). As DNA, the CDR3 is TGTGCCAGCAGCGAACAGGGGTACTATGGCTACACCTTC. This translates into CASSEQGYYGYTF. Based on the CDR3 plus reference TRBV5-4 and TRBJ1-2, the full variable domain is ETGVTQSPTHLIKTRGQQVTLRCSSQSGHNTVSWYQQALGQGPQFIFQYYREEENGRGNFPPRFSGLQFPNYSSELNVNALELDDSALYLCASSEQGYYGYTFGSGTRLTVV.

This clonotype was found a few times. The V gene is TRBV7-2, the J gene TRBJ2-7; D might be TRBD2 (5 bases). The CDR3 is 14 amino acids. Looked up from germline, CDR1 is SGHTA and CDR2 is FQGNSA. Trimming cost V 2 bases and J 3 bases, with 11 bases left between them. CDR3 amino acids: CASSLRGLFYEQYF. The CDR3 bases are TGTGCCAGCAGCTTACGCGGACTCTTCTACGAGCAGTACTTC.

This clonotype was observed a few times. The rearrangement links TRBV9 to TRBJ2-7, with a possible D match to TRBD1 (5 bases). V was shortened by 0 bases and J by 3 bases, with 10 bases between the two germline ends. Germline V gene lookup returns CDR1 SGDLS and CDR2 YYNGEE. The CDR3 runs to 14 residues. In DNA form, the CDR3 reads TGTGCCAGCAGCGTAGGCGACAGCTACTACGAGCAGTACTTC. Protein: CASSVGDSYYEQYF.

V gene TRBV7-8 combines with J gene TRBJ2-7, with 14 bases fitting TRBD2. Germline values: CDR1 SGHVS, CDR2 FQNEAQ. The V gene end was trimmed by 5 bases and the J gene end by 5 bases; junction bases not matched to a gene: 5. The CDR3 extends over 15 amino acids. CDR3 nucleotide sequence: TGTGCCAGCAGCCCAGGGACTAGCGGGAGCAACGAGCAGTACTTC. It translates to CASSPGTSGSNEQYF. Full variable domain (outside the CDR3, taken from reference TRBV7-8 and TRBJ2-7): GAGVSQSPRYKVAKRGQDVALRCDPISGHVSLFWYQQALGQGPEFLTYFQNEAQLDKSGLPSDRFFAERPEGSVSTLKIQRTQQEDSAVYLCASSPGTSGSNEQYFGPGTRLTVT.

The table lists this clonotype with a few counts. The chain recombines TRBV30 with TRBJ1-1, with D perhaps TRBD1 (6 bases). Germline loops: CDR1 GTSNPN, CDR2 SVGIG (reference sequence). This CDR3 has 12 residues. Between the trimmed V and J ends, which lost 0 bases and 5 bases, there was a span of 7 bases. CDR3 in amino acids: CAWSVGGTEAFF. CDR3 DNA: TGTGCCTGGAGTGTAGGGGGGACTGAAGCTTTCTTT.

This clonotype was observed many times. The chain links TRBV11-2 to TRBJ2-1, with TRBD2 matching over 7 bases. Germline-derived CDR1 and CDR2 are SGHAT and FQNNGV. CDR3 length: 15 residues. J lost 8 bases, V lost 4 bases, and 11 bases had no gene match. This CDR3 is CASSSPGPRGDEQFF. The CDR3 DNA is TGTGCCAGCAGCTCGCCGGGACCCCGGGGGGATGAGCAGTTCTTC.